The clone carrying this TCR beta chain has a handful of counts. These data come from a study of blood T cell repertoires in COVID-19. Per the germline V gene, CDR1 is SGDLS and CDR2 is YYNGEE. The CDR3 sequence is 16 residues long. V lost 0 bases to trimming and J lost 3 bases; unmatched junction nucleotides: 5. The repertoire was sequenced with immunoSEQ multiplex PCR; TCRdb's copy has only in-frame clones and lacks some. In the table there are hundreds of thousands of clones, 83% of which are singletons. The sequence was obtained from a woman between 40 and 50 years old with active or convalescent COVID-19. The sequencing input was peripheral blood. The chain employs TRBV9 and TRBJ2-1; 8 bases align to TRBD2. CDR3: CASSVDEREYYNEQFF. As DNA, the CDR3 is TGTGCCAGCAGCGTAGACGAGCGGGAGTACTACAATGAGCAGTTCTTC.